This T cell receptor beta chain was documented in a study of T cells in Graves' hyperthyroidism and ophthalmopathy. Germline V gene data show CDR1 as GTSNPN and CDR2 as SVGIG (reference sequence). The CDR3 is made up of 13 amino acids. V lost 0 bases and J lost 4, with 7 bases in between. This clonotype was detected many times. The source material, RNA transcripts, was used to amplify TCR beta CDR3 regions. The primer set for the first-round RT-PCR of the TCR CDR3 was HTBI. TCRdb re-derived calls from the multiplex PCR reads in MiXCR, one entry per CDR3 protein. The sample holds approximately 690,000 distinct CDR3 sequences; about 14% are singletons and the top ten take roughly an eighth.

The chain joins TRBV30 to TRBJ1-5; the D gene is possibly TRBD1 (5 bases). The sample taken for sequencing was blood. This sequence was found in a woman aged 45-65 years with Graves' ophthalmopathy. DNA for the CDR3: TGTGCCTGGAGTGTGGCAGGGAATCAGCCCCAGCATTTT. Translated: CAWSVAGNQPQHF.